Below, one T cell receptor (beta chain) is given with its context. Authors' analysis steps: Reference gene primer amplification in the assay estimated nucleated cell counts. Using immunoSEQ multiplex PCR, the repertoire was profiled, and TCRdb retains in-frame clones only, with some absent. V and J calls and clone size are copied from that table; D and trimming were computed from the DNA. The sample contains roughly 390,000 clones, 85% of which appear only once. Germline CDR1 SNHLY, CDR2 FYNNEI. The CDR3 runs to 15 residues. J was trimmed by 6 bases and V by 2 bases; bases with no gene match: 2. The data originate from a study of blood T cell repertoires in COVID-19. In the study overall: From the United States, Italy and Spain came samples of acute and convalescent COVID-19. The analysed material was cDNA or gDNA that came from T cells, B-cell-depleted T cells, or PBMCs.

This chain uses TRBV2 with TRBJ2-1; 12 bases line up with TRBD2. This sequence was found in a woman between 18 and 30 years old with acute or convalescent COVID-19. Source material: peripheral blood. The CDR3 is CASSELLAGGNEQFF. CDR3 nucleotide sequence: TGTGCCAGCAGTGAATTACTAGCGGGAGGCAATGAGCAGTTCTTC.